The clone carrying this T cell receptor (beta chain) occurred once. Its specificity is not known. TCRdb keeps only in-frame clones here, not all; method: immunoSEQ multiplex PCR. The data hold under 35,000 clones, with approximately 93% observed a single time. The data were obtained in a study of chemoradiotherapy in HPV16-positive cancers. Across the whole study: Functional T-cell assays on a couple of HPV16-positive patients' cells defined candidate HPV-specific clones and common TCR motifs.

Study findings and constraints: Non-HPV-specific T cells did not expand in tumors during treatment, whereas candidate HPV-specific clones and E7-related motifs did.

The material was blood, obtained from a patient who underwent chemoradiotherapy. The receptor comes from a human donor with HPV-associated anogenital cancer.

CDR3 sequence (DNA): TGCGCCAGCAGCCAAGTATCCTCGGGACCCATCGACGGCTACACCTTC. Translating it yields CASSQVSSGPIDGYTF. The chain links TRBV4-1 to TRBJ1-2; D perhaps matches TRBD1 (5 bases). The CDR3 spans 16 residues. Germline V gene data show CDR1 as MGHRA and CDR2 as YSYEKL. The V end lost 1 base, the J end lost 8 bases, and 20 bases lay between the germline ends.